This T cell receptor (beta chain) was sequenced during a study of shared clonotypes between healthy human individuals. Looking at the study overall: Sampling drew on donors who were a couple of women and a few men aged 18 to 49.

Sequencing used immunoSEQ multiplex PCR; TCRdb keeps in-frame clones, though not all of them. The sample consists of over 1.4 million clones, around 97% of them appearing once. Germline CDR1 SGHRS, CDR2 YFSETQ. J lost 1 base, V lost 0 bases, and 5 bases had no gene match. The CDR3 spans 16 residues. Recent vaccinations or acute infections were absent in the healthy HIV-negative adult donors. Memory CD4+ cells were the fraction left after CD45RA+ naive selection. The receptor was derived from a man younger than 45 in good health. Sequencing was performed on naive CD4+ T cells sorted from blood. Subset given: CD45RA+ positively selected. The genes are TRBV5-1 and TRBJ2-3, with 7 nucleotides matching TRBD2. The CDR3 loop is CASSLAQRGGTDTQYF. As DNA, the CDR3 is TGCGCCAGCAGCTTGGCCCAGCGGGGTGGCACAGATACGCAGTATTTT.